This T cell receptor beta chain was sequenced for a study of PD-L1 blockade in urothelial cancer. Libraries were prepared by immunoSEQ multiplex PCR; TCRdb keeps only in-frame clonotypes and omits some of them. The table includes approximately 90,000 clones, 90% detected once. The germline CDR1 and CDR2 sequences are KGHSH and LQKENI. V lost 3 bases, J lost 5 bases, and 8 bases lay in between. The CDR3 has 13 residues. Time point denoted: pretreatment peripheral blood. Note on this clone: The same CDR3 can be traced to other DNA sequences in this sample.

Sequencing was performed on PBMCs, taken around atezolizumab (anti-PD-L1) treatment. The chain has TRBV18 and TRBJ2-1, with D possibly matching TRBD2 (6 bases). This TCR was sampled from a man in his fifties or sixties with urothelial cancer. The CDR3 spells CASSPGLDNEQFF. The CDR3, as DNA: TGTGCCAGCTCACCGGGACTCGACAATGAGCAGTTCTTC.